A single sample gave rise to the 14 T cell receptor beta chains below, sequenced in a study of T cell clones after liver transplantation (dated by TCRdb to the late 2010s). Explained via the paper, the time point label denotes: pre-transplant. The library was made by the immunoSEQ multiplex PCR assay. TCRdb re-hosts the immuneACCESS table, in-frame sequences only. Its copies lack some clones; in the studies checked, an unresolved V gene accounts for under half of them, and the cause for the rest is not known. A total of under 90,000 clones appear in this sample, 80% of them only once. About 0.6% of the sample goes to the ten largest clones. The sample in question was CD4+ T cells from blood, obtained before liver transplant. These receptors were collected from a human donor who received a liver transplant.

The CDR3 DNA is TGTGCCAGCAGCTACGGGACAGGGAACAATCAGCCCCAGCATTTT. It translates to CASSYGTGNNQPQHF. The gene calls are TRBV7-9 and TRBJ1-5, with 9 bases lining up with TRBD1. CDR1 is SEHNR and CDR2 is FQNEAQ in the germline V gene (reference sequence). The CDR3 is 15 amino acids. The J segment lost 3 bases and the V segment lost 4 bases, leaving 4 bases of the junction unmatched.

The J gene is TRBJ2-7, the V gene TRBV10-3; D gene uncertain. From germline, CDR1 is ENHRY and CDR2 SYGVKD. The length of the CDR3 is 14 residues. V lost 0 bases to trimming and J lost 1 base, with 7 bases between them. The CDR3 DNA reads as TGTGCCATCAGTGAGTCGGTCAGATCCTACGAGCAGTACTTC. It is translated as CAISESVRSYEQYF.

This clone was counted once. This chain connects TRBV5-6 to TRBJ2-1, with TRBD2 matching 7 bases. Germline CDR1 and CDR2: SGHDT and YYEEEE. The CDR3 totals 14 residues. The ends lost 2 bases at V and 7 bases at J; junction bases unmatched: 6. The CDR3 sequence: CASSFGGRANEQFF. In nucleotides, the CDR3 is TGTGCCAGCAGCTTCGGGGGGAGGGCGAATGAGCAGTTCTTC. The full variable domain, completed using reference TRBV5-6 and TRBJ2-1, is DAGVTQSPTHLIKTRGQQVTLRCSPKSGHDTVSWYQQALGQGPQFIFQYYEEEERQRGNFPDRFSGHQFPNYSSELNVNALLLGDSALYLCASSFGGRANEQFFGPGTRLTVL.

The rearrangement joins TRBV28 to TRBJ1-4; 9 bases fit TRBD1. The CDR3 length is 13 residues. In germline, CDR1 is MDHEN, CDR2 SYDVKM. V lost 5 bases to trimming and J lost 7 bases; unmatched junction nucleotides: 2. CDR3 sequence: CASSPTGGEKLFF. CDR3 DNA sequence: TGTGCCAGCAGTCCGACAGGGGGTGAAAAACTGTTTTTT.

V gene TRBV28 combines with J gene TRBJ1-2; a possible D gene is TRBD1 (6 bases). Trimming pared 2 bases from V and 7 bases from J, leaving 17 bases between. The CDR3 covers 15 residues. Germline assignment: CDR1 MDHEN and CDR2 SYDVKM. The CDR3 is CASSLMRLGALGYTF. Here the CDR3 DNA reads TGTGCCAGCAGTTTAATGAGGCTGGGGGCGCTTGGCTACACCTTC.

J is TRBJ1-2 and V is TRBV28, with D perhaps TRBD1 (5 bases). Germline V gene data show CDR1 as MDHEN and CDR2 as SYDVKM. The CDR3 consists of 13 residues. V was shortened by 2 bases and J by 4 bases, with 8 bases between the two germline ends. The CDR3 DNA reads TGTGCCAGCAGTTTAGGGCAGGGCTATGGCTACACCTTC. It yields the protein CASSLGQGYGYTF.

The chain uses TRBV27 and TRBJ1-2; D is unclear. This CDR3 contains 13 residues. The V gene's germline CDR1 is MNHEY and CDR2 SMNVEV (reference sequence). The V end lost 5 bases, the J end lost 11 bases, and 18 bases lay between the germline ends. The CDR3 protein is CASSTTEGVGYTF. The CDR3 DNA reads TGTGCCAGCAGTACCACAGAAGGAGTTGGGTACACCTTC.

This clone showed up just a few times. The sample holds other DNA sequences that translate to the same CDR3. The gene calls are TRBV4-3 and TRBJ1-2, with unresolved D. This CDR3 is 12 amino acids long. V was shortened by 3 bases and J by 2 bases, with 4 bases between the two germline ends. CDR1 and CDR2 (germline): LGHNA, YSLEER. The CDR3 reads CASSQGNYGYTF. The DNA for the CDR3 is TGCGCCAGCAGCCAGGGGAACTATGGCTACACCTTC.

This chain uses TRBV28 with TRBJ2-5, with D tentatively TRBD2 (5 bases). With 10 bases removed from V and 1 base from J, the gap between germline ends came to 16 bases. Germline assignment: CDR1 MDHEN and CDR2 SYDVKM. The CDR3 has 14 residues. The CDR3 sequence: CATWERSGQETQYF. The CDR3 DNA reads TGTGCCACCTGGGAGCGTTCGGGCCAAGAGACCCAGTACTTC.

The chain employs TRBV10-3 and TRBJ2-5; 7 bases match TRBD1. The CDR3 spans 13 residues. The germline V gene has CDR1 ENHRY and CDR2 SYGVKD. The ends lost 10 bases at V and 4 bases at J; junction bases unmatched: 9. This chain's CDR3 is CATSRQGGETQYF. DNA of the CDR3: TGTGCCACCTCGAGACAGGGCGGAGAGACCCAGTACTTC.

This clone came up a few times. The chain employs TRBV18 and TRBJ2-1, with 7 bases matching TRBD2. J gave up 0 bases and V 6 bases, and 14 bases lay outside the gene matches. The CDR3 runs 18 residues. Germline CDR1 and CDR2: KGHSH and LQKENI. This chain's CDR3 is CASSPSRASGSSYNEQFF. In DNA form, the CDR3 reads TGTGCCAGCTCGCCCTCGAGGGCTAGCGGATCCTCCTACAATGAGCAGTTCTTC.

This clone was seen a few times. V is TRBV10-3 and J is TRBJ1-1; D possibly corresponds to TRBD1 (6 bases). This CDR3 region has 14 residues. CDR1 and CDR2 (germline): ENHRY, SYGVKD. Trimming stripped 5 bases from V and 1 base from J, with 11 bases between. The CDR3 reads CAISLLGGNTEAFF. The DNA for the CDR3 is TGTGCCATCAGTTTACTAGGGGGGAACACTGAAGCTTTCTTT.

The rearrangement joins TRBV5-4 to TRBJ1-2; 8 bases map to TRBD1. Trimming at V came to 0 bases and at J to 5 bases, leaving 6 bases not matched to a gene. The V gene's germline CDR1 is SGHNT and CDR2 YYREEE (reference sequence). CDR3 length equals 15 residues. CDR3 protein: CASSLAGGPYYGYTF. CDR3 in DNA: TGTGCCAGCAGCTTGGCAGGGGGCCCTTATTATGGCTACACCTTC.

The CDR3 bases are TGCGCCAGTGAACCAGGCGGGACTAGCTCGCACGAGCAGTACTTC. Translating it yields CASEPGGTSSHEQYF. The genes are TRBV5-1 and TRBJ2-7; 9 bases are a match to TRBD2. From germline, CDR1 is SGHRS and CDR2 YFSETQ. The V segment lost 8 bases and the J segment 5 bases; nucleotides outside the gene matches: 14. The CDR3 is 15 residues long.